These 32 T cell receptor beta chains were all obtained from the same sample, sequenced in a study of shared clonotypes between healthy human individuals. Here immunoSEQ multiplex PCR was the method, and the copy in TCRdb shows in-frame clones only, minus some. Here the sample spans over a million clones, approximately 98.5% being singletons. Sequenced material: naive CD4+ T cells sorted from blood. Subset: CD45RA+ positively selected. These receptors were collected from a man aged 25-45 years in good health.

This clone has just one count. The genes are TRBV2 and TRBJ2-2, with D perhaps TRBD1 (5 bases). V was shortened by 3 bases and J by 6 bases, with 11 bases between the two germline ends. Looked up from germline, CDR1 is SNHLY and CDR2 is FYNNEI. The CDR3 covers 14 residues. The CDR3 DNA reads TGTGCCAGCAGTGAGTCCACGACAGCCGGGGAGCTGTTTTTT. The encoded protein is CASSESTTAGELFF. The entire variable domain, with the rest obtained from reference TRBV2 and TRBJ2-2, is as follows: EPEVTQTPSHQVTQMGQEVILRCVPISNHLYFYWYRQILGQKVEFLVSFYNNEISEKSEIFDDQFSVERPDGSNFTLKIRSTKLEDSAMYFCASSESTTAGELFFGEGSRLTVL.

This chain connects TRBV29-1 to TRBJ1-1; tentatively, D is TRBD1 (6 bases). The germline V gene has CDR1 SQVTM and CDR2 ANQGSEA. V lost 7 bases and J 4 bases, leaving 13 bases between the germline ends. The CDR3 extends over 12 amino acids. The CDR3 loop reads CSGIQGVTEAFF. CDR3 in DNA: TGCAGCGGTATACAGGGAGTCACTGAAGCTTTCTTT.

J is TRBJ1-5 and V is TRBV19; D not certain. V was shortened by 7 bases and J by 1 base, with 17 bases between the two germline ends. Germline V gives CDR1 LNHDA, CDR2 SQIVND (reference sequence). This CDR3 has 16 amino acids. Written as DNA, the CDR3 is TGTGCCAGTACAATGAGGAGAGGGTTGAGCAATCAGCCCCAGCATTTT. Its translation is CASTMRRGLSNQPQHF.

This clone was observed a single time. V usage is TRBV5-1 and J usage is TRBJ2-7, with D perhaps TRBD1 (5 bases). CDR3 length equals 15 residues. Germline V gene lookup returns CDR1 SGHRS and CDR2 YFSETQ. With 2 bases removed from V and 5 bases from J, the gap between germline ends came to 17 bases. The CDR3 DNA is TGCGCCAGCAGCTTCTCGGCAGGGTCGGACAACGAGCAGTACTTC. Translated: CASSFSAGSDNEQYF.

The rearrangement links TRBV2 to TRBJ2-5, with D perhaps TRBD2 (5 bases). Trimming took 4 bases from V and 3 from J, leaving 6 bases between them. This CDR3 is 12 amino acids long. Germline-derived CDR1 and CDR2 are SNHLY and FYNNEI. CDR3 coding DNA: TGTGCCAGCAGTGTGGGAGAAGAGACCCAGTACTTC. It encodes CASSVGEETQYF.

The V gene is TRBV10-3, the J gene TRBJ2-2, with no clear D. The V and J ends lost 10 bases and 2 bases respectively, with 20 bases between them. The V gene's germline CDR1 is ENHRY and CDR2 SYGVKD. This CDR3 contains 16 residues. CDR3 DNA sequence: TGTGCCACCAATCAGCTTCACGGGTCAAACACCGGGGAGCTGTTTTTT. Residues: CATNQLHGSNTGELFF.

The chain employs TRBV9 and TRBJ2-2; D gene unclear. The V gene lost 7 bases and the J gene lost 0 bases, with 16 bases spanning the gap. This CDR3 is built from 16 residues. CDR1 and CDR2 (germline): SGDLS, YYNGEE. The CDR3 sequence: CASAFLGGANTGELFF. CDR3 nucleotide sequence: TGTGCCAGCGCATTCCTAGGTGGGGCGAACACCGGGGAGCTGTTTTTT.

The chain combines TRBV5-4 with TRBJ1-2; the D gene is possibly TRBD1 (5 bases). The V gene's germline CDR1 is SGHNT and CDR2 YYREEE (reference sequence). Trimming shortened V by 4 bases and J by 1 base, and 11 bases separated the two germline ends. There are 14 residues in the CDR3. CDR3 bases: TGTGCCAGCAGCGTGGCAGGGCTTAACTATGGCTACACCTTC. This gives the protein CASSVAGLNYGYTF.

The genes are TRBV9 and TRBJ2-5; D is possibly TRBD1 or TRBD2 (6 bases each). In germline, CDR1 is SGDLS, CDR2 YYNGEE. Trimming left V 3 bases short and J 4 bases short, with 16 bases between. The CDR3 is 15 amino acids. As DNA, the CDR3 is TGTGCCAGCAGCGCCGGGGGCGCCGGGGGAGAGACCCAGTACTTC. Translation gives CASSAGGAGGETQYF.

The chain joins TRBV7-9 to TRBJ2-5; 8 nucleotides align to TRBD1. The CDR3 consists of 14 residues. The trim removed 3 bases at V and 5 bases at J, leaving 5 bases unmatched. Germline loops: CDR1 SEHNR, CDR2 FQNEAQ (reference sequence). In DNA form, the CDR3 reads TGTGCCAGCAGCTTTACAGGGGGTGGGGAGACCCAGTACTTC. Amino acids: CASSFTGGGETQYF.

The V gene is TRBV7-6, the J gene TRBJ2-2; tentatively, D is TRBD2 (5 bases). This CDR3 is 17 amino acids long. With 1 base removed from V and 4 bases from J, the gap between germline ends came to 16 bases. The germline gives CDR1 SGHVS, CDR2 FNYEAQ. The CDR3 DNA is TGTGCCAGCAGCTTAGATTCGGCTAGCCCACTCACCGGGGAGCTGTTTTTT. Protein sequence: CASSLDSASPLTGELFF.

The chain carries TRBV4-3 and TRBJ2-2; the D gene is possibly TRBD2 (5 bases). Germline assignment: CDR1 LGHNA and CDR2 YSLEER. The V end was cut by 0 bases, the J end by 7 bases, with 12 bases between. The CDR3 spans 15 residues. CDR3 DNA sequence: TGCGCCAGCAGCCAAGAAGCCCGGGGTTTCGGGGAGCTGTTTTTT. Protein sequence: CASSQEARGFGELFF.

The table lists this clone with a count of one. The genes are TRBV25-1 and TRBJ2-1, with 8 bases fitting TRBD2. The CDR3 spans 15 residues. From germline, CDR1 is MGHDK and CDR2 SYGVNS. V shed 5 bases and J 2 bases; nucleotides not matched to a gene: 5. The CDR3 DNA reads TGTGCCAGCAGTCGGGCGGGAGGTGCCTACAATGAGCAGTTCTTC. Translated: CASSRAGGAYNEQFF.

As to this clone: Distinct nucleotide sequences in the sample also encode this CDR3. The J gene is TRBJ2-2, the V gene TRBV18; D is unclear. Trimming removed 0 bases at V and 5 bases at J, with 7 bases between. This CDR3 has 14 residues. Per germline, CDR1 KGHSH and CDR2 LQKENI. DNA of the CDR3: TGTGCCAGCTCACCACCGGACGGGACCGGGGAGCTGTTTTTT. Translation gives CASSPPDGTGELFF.

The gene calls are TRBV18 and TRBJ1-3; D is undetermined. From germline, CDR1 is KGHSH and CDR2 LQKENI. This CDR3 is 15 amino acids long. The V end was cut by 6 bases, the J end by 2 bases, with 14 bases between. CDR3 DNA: TGTGCCAGCTCCCCCTCGGTAGGGACTGGAAACACCATATATTTT. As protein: CASSPSVGTGNTIYF.

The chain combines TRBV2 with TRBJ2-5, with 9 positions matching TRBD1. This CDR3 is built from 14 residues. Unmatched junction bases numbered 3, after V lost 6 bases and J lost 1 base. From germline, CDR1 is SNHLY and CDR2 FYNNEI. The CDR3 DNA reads TGTGCCAGCAGCACGGACAGGGGCCAAGAGACCCAGTACTTC. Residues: CASSTDRGQETQYF.

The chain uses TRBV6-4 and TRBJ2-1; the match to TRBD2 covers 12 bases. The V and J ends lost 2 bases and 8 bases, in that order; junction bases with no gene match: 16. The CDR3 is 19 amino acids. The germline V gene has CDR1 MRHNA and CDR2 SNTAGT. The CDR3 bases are TGTGCCAGCAGTGACACCTTCTCTAGCGGGAGGGCTGTTATCGATGAGCAGTTCTTC. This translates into CASSDTFSSGRAVIDEQFF.

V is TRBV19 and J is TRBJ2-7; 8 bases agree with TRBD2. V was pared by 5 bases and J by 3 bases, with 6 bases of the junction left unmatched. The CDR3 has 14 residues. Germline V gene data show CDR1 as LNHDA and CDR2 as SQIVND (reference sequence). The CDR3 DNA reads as TGTGCCAGTAGTGCACTGAGCGGGAGCTACGAGCAGTACTTC. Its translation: CASSALSGSYEQYF.

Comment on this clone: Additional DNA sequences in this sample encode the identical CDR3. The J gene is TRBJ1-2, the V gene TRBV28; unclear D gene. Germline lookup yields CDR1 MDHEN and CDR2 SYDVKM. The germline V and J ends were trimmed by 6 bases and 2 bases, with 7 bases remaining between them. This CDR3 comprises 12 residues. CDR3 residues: CASSTTNYGYTF. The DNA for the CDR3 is TGTGCCAGCAGCACTACGAACTATGGCTACACCTTC.

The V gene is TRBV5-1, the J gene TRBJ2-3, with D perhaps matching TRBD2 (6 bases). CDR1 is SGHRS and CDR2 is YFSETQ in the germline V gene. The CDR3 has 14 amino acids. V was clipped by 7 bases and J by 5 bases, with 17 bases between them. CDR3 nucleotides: TGCGCCAGCGCCCCTGGAGGGCAGGGAGATACGCAGTATTTT. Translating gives CASAPGGQGDTQYF.

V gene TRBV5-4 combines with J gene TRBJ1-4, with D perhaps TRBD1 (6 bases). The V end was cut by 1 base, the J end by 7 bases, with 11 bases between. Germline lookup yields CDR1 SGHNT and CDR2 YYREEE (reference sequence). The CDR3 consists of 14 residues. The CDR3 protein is CASSLMGAGEKLFF. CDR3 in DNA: TGTGCCAGCAGCTTGATGGGGGCGGGTGAAAAACTGTTTTTT.

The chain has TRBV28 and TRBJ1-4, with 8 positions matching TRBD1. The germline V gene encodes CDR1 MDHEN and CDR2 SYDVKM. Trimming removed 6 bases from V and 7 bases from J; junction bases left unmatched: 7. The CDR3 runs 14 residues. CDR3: CASRAGGRGEKLFF. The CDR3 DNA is TGTGCCAGCAGGGCAGGGGGCAGGGGTGAAAAACTGTTTTTT.

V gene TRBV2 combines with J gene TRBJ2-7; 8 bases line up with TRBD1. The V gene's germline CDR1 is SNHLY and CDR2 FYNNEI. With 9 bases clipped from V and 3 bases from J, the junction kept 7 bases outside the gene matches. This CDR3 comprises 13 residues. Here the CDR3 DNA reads TGTGCCAGGGGAACCGGGACAGGCTACGAGCAGTACTTC. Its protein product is CARGTGTGYEQYF.

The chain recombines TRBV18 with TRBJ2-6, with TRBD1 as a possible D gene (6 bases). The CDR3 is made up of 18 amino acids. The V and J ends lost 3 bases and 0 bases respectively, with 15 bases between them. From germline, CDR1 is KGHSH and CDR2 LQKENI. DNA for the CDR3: TGTGCCAGCTCACCCAGGGGATTCCCCCACTCTGGGGCCAACGTCCTGACTTTC. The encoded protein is CASSPRGFPHSGANVLTF. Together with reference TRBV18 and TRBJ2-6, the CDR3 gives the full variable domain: NAGVMQNPRHLVRRRGQEARLRCSPMKGHSHVYWYRQLPEEGLKFMVYLQKENIIDESGMPKERFSAEFPKEGPSILRIQQVVRGDSAAYFCASSPRGFPHSGANVLTFGAGSRLTVL.

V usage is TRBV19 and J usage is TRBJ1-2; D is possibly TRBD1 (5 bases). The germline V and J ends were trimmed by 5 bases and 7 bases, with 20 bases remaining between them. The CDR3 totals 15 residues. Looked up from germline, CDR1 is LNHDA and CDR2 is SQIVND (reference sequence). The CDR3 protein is CASSPQGRLIFGYTF. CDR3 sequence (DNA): TGTGCCAGTAGTCCGCAGGGAAGGCTTATCTTTGGCTACACCTTC.

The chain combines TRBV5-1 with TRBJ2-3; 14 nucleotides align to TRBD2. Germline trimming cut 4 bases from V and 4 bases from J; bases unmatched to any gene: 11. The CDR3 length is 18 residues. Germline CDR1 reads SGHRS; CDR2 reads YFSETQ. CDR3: CASSGTTSGRAFSDTQYF. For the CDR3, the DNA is TGCGCCAGCAGCGGAACGACTAGCGGGAGGGCCTTCTCAGATACGCAGTATTTT.

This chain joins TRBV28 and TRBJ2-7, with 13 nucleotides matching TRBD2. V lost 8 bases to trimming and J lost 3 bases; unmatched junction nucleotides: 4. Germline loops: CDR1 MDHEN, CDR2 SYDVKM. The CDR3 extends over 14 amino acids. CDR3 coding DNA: TGTGCCAGCCGAGGACTAGCGGGAGACTACGAGCAGTACTTC. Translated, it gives CASRGLAGDYEQYF.

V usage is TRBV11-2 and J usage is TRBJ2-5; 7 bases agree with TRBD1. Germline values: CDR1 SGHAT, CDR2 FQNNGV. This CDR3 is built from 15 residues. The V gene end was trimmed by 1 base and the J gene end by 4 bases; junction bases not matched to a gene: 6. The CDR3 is CASSLGQGGGETQYF. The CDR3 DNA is TGTGCCAGCAGCTTAGGACAGGGCGGTGGAGAGACCCAGTACTTC.

The CDR3 reads CASSLEFRGYEQYF. The CDR3 bases are TGTGCCAGCAGTTTGGAATTTAGGGGCTACGAGCAGTACTTC. The rearrangement joins TRBV28 to TRBJ2-7; possibly TRBD1 for D (5 bases). The CDR3 is 14 amino acids. Trimming removed 3 bases from V and 3 bases from J, with 12 bases in between. Germline values: CDR1 MDHEN, CDR2 SYDVKM.

The CDR3 spells CASSVRFGKNIQYF. The CDR3 DNA reads as TGTGCCAGCAGCGTCAGGTTTGGCAAAAACATTCAGTACTTC. The chain joins TRBV7-9 to TRBJ2-4; D unclear. Looked up from germline, CDR1 is SEHNR and CDR2 is FQNEAQ (reference sequence). V gave up 5 bases and J gave up 3 bases, with 11 bases separating them. The CDR3 sequence is 14 residues long.

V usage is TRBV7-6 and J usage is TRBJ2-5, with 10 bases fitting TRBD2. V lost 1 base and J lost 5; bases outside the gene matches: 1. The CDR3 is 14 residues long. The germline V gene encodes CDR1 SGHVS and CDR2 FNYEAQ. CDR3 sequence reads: CASSLVAGGETQYF. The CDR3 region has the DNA TGTGCCAGCAGCTTAGTAGCGGGAGGTGAGACCCAGTACTTC.

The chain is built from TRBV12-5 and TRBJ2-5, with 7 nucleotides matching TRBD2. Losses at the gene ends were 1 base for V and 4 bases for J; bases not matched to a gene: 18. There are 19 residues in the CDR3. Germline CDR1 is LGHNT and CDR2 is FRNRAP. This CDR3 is CASGLATPSGLRLVETQYF. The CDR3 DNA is TGTGCTAGTGGTTTGGCGACCCCTAGCGGCTTGCGACTTGTAGAGACCCAGTACTTC.